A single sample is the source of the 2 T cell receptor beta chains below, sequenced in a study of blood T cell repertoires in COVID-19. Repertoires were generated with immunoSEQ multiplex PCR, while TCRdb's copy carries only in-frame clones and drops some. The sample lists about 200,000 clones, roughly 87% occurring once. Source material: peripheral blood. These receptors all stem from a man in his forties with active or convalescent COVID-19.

The CDR3 nucleotides read TGCAGCGTTGAAGTAGAAAGGCAGCAAAGGGGTGGCTACACCTTC. Translating gives CSVEVERQQRGGYTF. This chain joins TRBV29-1 and TRBJ1-2; D might be TRBD1 (5 bases). The CDR3 is 15 residues long. The germline gives CDR1 SQVTM, CDR2 ANQGSEA. V shed 1 base and J shed 7 bases, with 19 bases lying between them. The whole variable domain, filled in from reference TRBV29-1 and TRBJ1-2, reads SAVISQKPSRDICQRGTSLTIQCQVDSQVTMMFWYRQQPGQSLTLIATANQGSEATYESGFVIDKFPISRPNLTFSTLTVSNMSPEDSSIYLCSVEVERQQRGGYTFGSGTRLTVV.

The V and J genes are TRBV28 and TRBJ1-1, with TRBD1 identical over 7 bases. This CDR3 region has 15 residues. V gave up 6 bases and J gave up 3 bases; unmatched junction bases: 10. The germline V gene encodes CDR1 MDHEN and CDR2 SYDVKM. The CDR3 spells CASRPTGSGYTEAFF. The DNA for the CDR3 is TGTGCCAGCAGGCCGACAGGGTCTGGTTACACTGAAGCTTTCTTT.